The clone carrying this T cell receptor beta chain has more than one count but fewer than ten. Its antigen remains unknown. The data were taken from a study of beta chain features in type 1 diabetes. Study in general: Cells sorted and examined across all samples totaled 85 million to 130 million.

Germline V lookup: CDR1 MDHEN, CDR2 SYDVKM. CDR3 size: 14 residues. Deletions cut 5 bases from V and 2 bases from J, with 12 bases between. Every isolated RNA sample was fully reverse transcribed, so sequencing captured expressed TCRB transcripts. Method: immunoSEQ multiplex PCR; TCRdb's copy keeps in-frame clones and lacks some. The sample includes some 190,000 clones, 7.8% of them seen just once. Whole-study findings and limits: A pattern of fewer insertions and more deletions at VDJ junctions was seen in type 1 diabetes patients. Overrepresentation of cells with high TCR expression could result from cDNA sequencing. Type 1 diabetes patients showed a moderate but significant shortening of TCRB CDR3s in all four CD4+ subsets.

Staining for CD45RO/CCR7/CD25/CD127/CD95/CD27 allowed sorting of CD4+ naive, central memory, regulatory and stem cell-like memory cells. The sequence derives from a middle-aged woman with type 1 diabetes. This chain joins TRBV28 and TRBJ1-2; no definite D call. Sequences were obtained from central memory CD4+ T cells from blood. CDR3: CASSVTGRNYGYTF. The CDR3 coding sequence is TGTGCCAGCAGTGTGACCGGGAGAAACTATGGCTACACCTTC.